This TCR beta chain was sequenced in a study of T-cell reconstitution after alpha-beta-depleted transplantation in children. The library targeted TCRbeta and was prepared with unique molecular identifiers. TCRdb used MiXCR to reprocess the PCR reads, holding one entry per CDR3 protein. The data contain about 110,000 distinct CDR3 sequences, 5.5% to 6.5% of them singletons. This clonotype came up a few times. Antigen unknown. Study conclusions and caveats: A year had passed since transplant, and T-cell counts and diversity by then came mostly from newly produced T cells.

Germline loops: CDR1 MNHEY, CDR2 SVGEGT. With 0 bases removed from V and 0 bases from J, the gap between germline ends came to 11 bases. The length of the CDR3 is 16 residues. The TCR sequence derives from a male patient between 2 and 10 years old who had a stem cell transplant for acute lymphoblastic leukemia, so the T cells may come from the graft donor. The specimen comprised PBMCs, mostly from graft donor cells, sampled 360 days after TCRalphabeta/CD19-depleted stem cell transplant. This chain links TRBV6-2 or TRBV6-3 with TRBJ1-2, with D unresolved. In DNA, the CDR3 is TGTGCCAGCAGTTACTCGGTCAGGCTGACTAACTATGGCTACACCTTC. Translation: CASSYSVRLTNYGYTF.